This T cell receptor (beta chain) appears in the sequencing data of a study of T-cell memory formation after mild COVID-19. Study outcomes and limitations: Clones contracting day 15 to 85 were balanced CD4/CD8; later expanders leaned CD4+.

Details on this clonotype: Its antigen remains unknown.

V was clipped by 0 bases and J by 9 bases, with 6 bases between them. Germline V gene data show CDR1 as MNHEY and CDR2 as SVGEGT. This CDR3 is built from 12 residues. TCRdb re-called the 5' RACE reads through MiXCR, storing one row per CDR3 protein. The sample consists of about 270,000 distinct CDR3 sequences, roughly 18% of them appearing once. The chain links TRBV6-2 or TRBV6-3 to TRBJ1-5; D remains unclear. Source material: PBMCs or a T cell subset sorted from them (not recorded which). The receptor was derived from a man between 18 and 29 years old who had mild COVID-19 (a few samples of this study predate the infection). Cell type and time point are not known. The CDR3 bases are TGTGCCAGCAGTTACTCGGTAGTGCCCCAGCATTTT. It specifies CASSYSVVPQHF.